A single sample gave rise to the 30 T cell receptor beta chains below, sequenced in a study of blood T cell repertoires in COVID-19. Produced via immunoSEQ multiplex PCR; TCRdb's table is partial and in-frame only. The table includes over 200,000 clones, about four fifths detected once. The sequenced sample consisted of peripheral blood. The receptor set was obtained from a man at least 80 years old with acute or convalescent COVID-19.

The genes are TRBV28 and TRBJ1-5; maybe TRBD1 (5 bases). Germline V lookup: CDR1 MDHEN, CDR2 SYDVKM. CDR3 length: 15 residues. Between the trimmed V and J ends, which lost 5 bases and 7 bases, there was a span of 18 bases. DNA for the CDR3: TGTGCCAGCAGTCCAGACAGCGACTTAGTCCAGCCCCAGCATTTT. This sequence encodes CASSPDSDLVQPQHF.

The CDR3 region is CASSTLLGSTDTQYF. The CDR3, as DNA: TGTGCCAGCAGTACCTTACTAGGAAGCACAGATACGCAGTATTTT. The chain is built from TRBV6-6 and TRBJ2-3; TRBD2 might be the D (5 bases). This CDR3 spans 15 amino acids. Germline-derived CDR1 and CDR2 are MNHNY and SVGAGI (reference sequence). The germline V and J ends were trimmed by 5 bases and 0 bases, with 12 bases remaining between them.

This clone has more than one count but fewer than ten. The J gene is TRBJ1-6, the V gene TRBV15; TRBD1 might be the D (6 bases). The germline gives CDR1 LNHNV, CDR2 YYDKDF (reference sequence). This CDR3 region has 20 residues. V was shortened by 0 bases and J by 0 bases, with 18 bases between the two germline ends. This CDR3 reads CATSRDQGRRLSSYNSPLHF. CDR3 DNA sequence: TGTGCCACCAGCAGAGATCAGGGGAGAAGGCTTAGCTCCTATAATTCACCCCTCCACTTT. The variable domain in full, completed from reference TRBV15 and TRBJ1-6, reads DAMVIQNPRYQVTQFGKPVTLSCSQTLNHNVMYWYQQKSSQAPKLLFHYYDKDFNNEADTPDNFQSRRPNTSFCFLDIRSPGLGDTAMYLCATSRDQGRRLSSYNSPLHFGNGTRLTVT.

V and J are TRBV6-2 or TRBV6-3 and TRBJ2-3; 10 bases match TRBD1. This CDR3 comprises 15 residues. V lost 2 bases, J lost 5 bases, and 4 bases stayed unmatched. Per germline, CDR1 MNHEY and CDR2 SVGEGT. This CDR3 reads CASSYLRDRGDTQYF. CDR3 sequence (DNA): TGTGCCAGCAGTTACCTACGGGACAGGGGAGATACGCAGTATTTT.

The chain combines TRBV3-1 (or the pseudogene TRBV3-2) with TRBJ2-1, with TRBD2 matching over 14 bases. J was trimmed by 6 bases and V by 3 bases; bases with no gene match: 19. The CDR3 extends over 21 amino acids. Per the germline V gene, CDR1 is LGHDT and CDR2 is YNNKEL (reference sequence). The CDR3 DNA reads as TGTGCCAGCAGCCACGGCGCGGGACTAGCGGGAGTTCCCCGGAGGGTCAATGAGCAGTTCTTC. It yields the protein CASSHGAGLAGVPRRVNEQFF.

The rearrangement links TRBV10-1 to TRBJ2-1; 9 bases map to TRBD1. From germline, CDR1 is WNHNN and CDR2 SYGVQD (reference sequence). This CDR3 spans 14 amino acids. The junction had 8 bases not matched to a gene; V was cut back by 6 bases and J by 8 bases. The CDR3 DNA follows: TGCGCCAGCAGGGGGGACAGGGTCGGTGATGAGCAGTTCTTC. Protein product: CASRGDRVGDEQFF.

The V gene is TRBV28, the J gene TRBJ1-1; D ambiguous. This CDR3 spans 12 amino acids. Trimming pared 11 bases from V and 4 bases from J, leaving 14 bases between. Germline assignment: CDR1 MDHEN and CDR2 SYDVKM. The CDR3 sequence is CAHRDLGTEAFF. CDR3 DNA sequence: TGTGCCCACCGGGATCTCGGCACTGAAGCTTTCTTT.

The chain employs TRBV5-1 and TRBJ2-1; 7 bases map to TRBD2. The CDR3 contains 16 residues. Per the germline V gene, CDR1 is SGHRS and CDR2 is YFSETQ. V was clipped by 1 base and J by 6 bases; unmatched bases: 10. The CDR3 DNA sequence: TGCGCCAGCAGCTTGTTGGCCAGCGGGAACACCAATGAGCAGTTCTTC. It is translated as CASSLLASGNTNEQFF.

This chain joins TRBV21-1 and TRBJ1-5; the D call in the table, TRBD1, was not verified against the DNA. TRBV21-1 constitutes a pseudogene. The CDR3 totals 16 residues. CDR3 in DNA: TGTGCCAGCAGCAGGTTCGGAAACAGGCAACGACAGCCCCAGCATTTT. It is translated as CASSRFGNRQRQPQHF.

This sequence joins TRBV3-1 (or the pseudogene TRBV3-2) and TRBJ2-5; a weak D match, TRBD2 (5 bases). The CDR3 runs 15 residues. The V end lost 4 bases, the J end lost 4 bases, and 16 bases lay between the germline ends. Germline V CDR1 and CDR2: LGHDT, YNNKEL (reference sequence). The CDR3 region is CASSPTSVGGETQYF. The CDR3 region has the DNA TGTGCCAGCAGCCCCACCAGCGTAGGAGGAGAGACCCAGTACTTC.

The gene calls are TRBV28 and TRBJ2-7; 8 bases agree with TRBD1. Germline lookup yields CDR1 MDHEN and CDR2 SYDVKM. V lost 7 bases and J lost 3; bases outside the gene matches: 8. The CDR3 spans 14 residues. The chain's CDR3 is CASNRQGSGYEQYF. CDR3 DNA: TGTGCCAGCAACCGACAGGGGAGCGGCTACGAGCAGTACTTC.

The rearrangement joins TRBV24-1 to TRBJ2-2; tentative D call: TRBD2 (6 bases). Looked up from germline, CDR1 is KGHDR and CDR2 is SFDVKD. V shed 1 base and J shed 0 bases, with 17 bases lying between them. This CDR3 comprises 19 residues. The CDR3 spells CATSDFASAGPSNTGELFF. CDR3 DNA sequence: TGTGCCACCAGTGATTTCGCCTCGGCGGGACCCTCGAACACCGGGGAGCTGTTTTTT.

This sequence joins TRBV9 and TRBJ2-1, with TRBD1 matching 10 bases. The CDR3 is 15 residues long. Per the germline V gene, CDR1 is SGDLS and CDR2 is YYNGEE. With 4 bases clipped from V and 8 bases from J, the junction kept 9 bases outside the gene matches. The CDR3 loop is CASSPRQGATDEQFF. CDR3 DNA sequence: TGTGCCAGCAGCCCGAGACAGGGGGCAACGGATGAGCAGTTCTTC.

The chain has TRBV10-3 and TRBJ2-1, with D perhaps TRBD1 (6 bases). Germline V gives CDR1 ENHRY, CDR2 SYGVKD. The CDR3 sequence is 14 residues long. V lost 7 bases and J lost 2, with 12 bases in between. The CDR3 bases are TGTGCCATCAATGGGGGCTCCCCCTACAATGAGCAGTTCTTC. This translates into CAINGGSPYNEQFF.

The DNA of the CDR3 is TGCGCCAGCAGCTCCCTTGTTGGGGGGGACAATGAGCAGTTCTTC. This sequence encodes CASSSLVGGDNEQFF. The gene calls are TRBV5-1 and TRBJ2-1; 7 bases are a match to TRBD2. CDR1 is SGHRS and CDR2 is YFSETQ in the germline V gene. The CDR3 is made up of 15 amino acids. Trimming took 3 bases from V and 5 from J; bases not matched to a gene: 8.

The chain combines TRBV2 with TRBJ2-4; D possibly corresponds to TRBD2 (5 bases). V gave up 0 bases and J gave up 0 bases, with 6 bases separating them. The germline V gene has CDR1 SNHLY and CDR2 FYNNEI. CDR3 length: 15 residues. The CDR3 spells CASSEAGLAKNIQYF. The DNA for the CDR3 is TGTGCCAGCAGTGAAGCTGGACTAGCCAAAAACATTCAGTACTTC. The full variable domain, completed using reference TRBV2 and TRBJ2-4, is EPEVTQTPSHQVTQMGQEVILRCVPISNHLYFYWYRQILGQKVEFLVSFYNNEISEKSEIFDDQFSVERPDGSNFTLKIRSTKLEDSAMYFCASSEAGLAKNIQYFGAGTRLSVL.

The chain joins TRBV27 to TRBJ2-7; TRBD1 agrees at 9 bases. The length of the CDR3 is 15 residues. The germline CDR1 and CDR2 sequences are MNHEY and SMNVEV (reference sequence). V dropped 6 bases and J dropped 6; count of bases not matched to a gene: 12. The CDR3 region has the DNA TGTGCCAGCAGCCAACCGGGACAGGGAATTCGCGAGCAGTACTTC. Translating gives CASSQPGQGIREQYF.

The chain recombines TRBV19 with TRBJ2-7; 12 nucleotides align to TRBD1. CDR1 and CDR2 from the germline V gene are LNHDA and SQIVND (reference sequence). The ends lost 5 bases at V and 4 bases at J; junction bases unmatched: 3. The length of the CDR3 is 14 residues. The CDR3 here is CASSLGQGAYEQYF. Written as DNA, the CDR3 is TGTGCCAGTAGTTTGGGACAGGGGGCTTACGAGCAGTACTTC.

This clone came up once. This chain joins TRBV7-2 and TRBJ2-7, with TRBD2 as a possible D gene (5 bases). The CDR3 extends over 16 amino acids. V lost 1 base and J lost 1, with 14 bases in between. CDR1 and CDR2 from the germline V gene are SGHTA and FQGNSA. CDR3 protein: CASSLDRVSGSYEQYF. CDR3 in DNA: TGTGCCAGCAGCTTAGATCGGGTGTCGGGGTCCTACGAGCAGTACTTC.

Only a few counts were recorded for this clone. The V gene is TRBV27, the J gene TRBJ1-5; TRBD1 is a possible D gene (6 bases). The V gene lost 4 bases and the J gene lost 9 bases, with 16 bases spanning the gap. The length of the CDR3 is 14 residues. Per the germline V gene, CDR1 is MNHEY and CDR2 is SMNVEV (reference sequence). The CDR3 nucleotides read TGTGCCAGCAGTTATACGAGGGGGGGGAGGCCCCAGCATTTT. It encodes CASSYTRGGRPQHF.

This chain connects TRBV18 to TRBJ2-5; no reliable D call. Looked up from germline, CDR1 is KGHSH and CDR2 is LQKENI. V lost 0 bases and J 6 bases, leaving 8 bases between the germline ends. This CDR3 spans 13 amino acids. The CDR3 reads CASSPPAIKTQYF. DNA for the CDR3: TGTGCCAGCTCACCACCAGCGATAAAGACCCAGTACTTC.

The V gene is TRBV19, the J gene TRBJ2-7, with 10 bases fitting TRBD1. This CDR3 comprises 16 residues. Germline loops: CDR1 LNHDA, CDR2 SQIVND (reference sequence). V lost 0 bases to trimming and J lost 3 bases; unmatched junction nucleotides: 5. Here the CDR3 reads CASSIEGTGAYYEQYF. For the CDR3, the DNA is TGTGCCAGTAGTATAGAGGGGACAGGGGCCTACTACGAGCAGTACTTC.

The rearrangement joins TRBV6-5 to TRBJ2-7, with D possibly TRBD2 on 7 matching bases. The V gene lost 6 bases and the J gene lost 2 bases, with 14 bases spanning the gap. The CDR3 sequence is 14 residues long. CDR1 and CDR2 from the germline V gene are MNHEY and SVGAGI. The CDR3 loop reads CASSGGPPPYEQYF. DNA for the CDR3: TGTGCCAGCAGCGGGGGGCCCCCTCCCTACGAGCAGTACTTC.

The J gene is TRBJ1-1, the V gene TRBV29-1; 7 positions agree with TRBD1. Germline CDR1 SQVTM, CDR2 ANQGSEA. The CDR3 has 12 residues. J gave up 2 bases and V 6 bases, and 3 bases lay outside the gene matches. Written as DNA, the CDR3 is TGCAGCGTCCGGGACAGCAACACTGAAGCTTTCTTT. Translating gives CSVRDSNTEAFF. Filled out from reference TRBV29-1 and TRBJ1-1, the complete variable domain reads SAVISQKPSRDICQRGTSLTIQCQVDSQVTMMFWYRQQPGQSLTLIATANQGSEATYESGFVIDKFPISRPNLTFSTLTVSNMSPEDSSIYLCSVRDSNTEAFFGQGTRLTVV.

This clone was recorded a few times. The genes are TRBV6-4 and TRBJ2-3; weak D call: TRBD1 (5 bases). From germline, CDR1 is MRHNA and CDR2 SNTAGT. The CDR3 extends over 12 amino acids. Trimming took off 1 base at V and 9 bases at J, with 8 bases between the two ends. CDR3 sequence reads: CASSDYRGTQYF. In nucleotides, the CDR3 is TGTGCCAGCAGTGACTATAGGGGAACGCAGTATTTT.

The chain couples TRBV10-3 to TRBJ2-1; 10 bases are shared with TRBD2. CDR1 ENHRY and CDR2 SYGVKD come from the germline V gene. Losses at the gene ends were 4 bases for V and 6 bases for J; bases not matched to a gene: 6. The CDR3 totals 15 residues. In DNA form, the CDR3 reads TGTGCCATCAGTGGGGAGCGGGGGGGCCGCAATGAGCAGTTCTTC. As protein: CAISGERGGRNEQFF.

With regard to this clone: This same CDR3 is encoded by further DNA sequences in the sample. The CDR3 loop reads CASSVGTSGINEQFF. Written as DNA, the CDR3 is TGTGCCAGCAGCGTAGGGACTAGCGGCATTAATGAGCAGTTCTTC. This rearrangement joins TRBV9 to TRBJ2-1; 10 positions agree with TRBD2. The germline V gene has CDR1 SGDLS and CDR2 YYNGEE. V lost 0 bases, J lost 7 bases, and 4 bases stayed unmatched. The CDR3 covers 15 residues. Looking up the rest from reference TRBV9 and TRBJ2-1 gives the full variable domain: DSGVTQTPKHLITATGQRVTLRCSPRSGDLSVYWYQQSLDQGLQFLIQYYNGEERAKGNILERFSAQQFPDLHSELNLSSLELGDSALYFCASSVGTSGINEQFFGPGTRLTVL.

A remark on this clone: The sample contains more than one DNA sequence encoding this CDR3. This chain links TRBV19 with TRBJ2-3; tentatively, D is TRBD1 (5 bases). There are 13 residues in the CDR3. CDR1 is LNHDA, CDR2 SQIVND, per germline (reference sequence). Between the trimmed V and J ends, which lost 4 bases and 2 bases, there was a span of 7 bases. DNA for the CDR3: TGTGCCAGTAGTAGGGGCGACACAGATACGCAGTATTTT. The encoded protein is CASSRGDTDTQYF. Supplemented by reference TRBV19 and TRBJ2-3, the full variable domain reads DGGITQSPKYLFRKEGQNVTLSCEQNLNHDAMYWYRQDPGQGLRLIYYSQIVNDFQKGDIAEGYSVSREKKESFPLTVTSAQKNPTAFYLCASSRGDTDTQYFGPGTRLTVL.

This clone was detected a few times. The V call is TRBV2, the J call TRBJ1-6; D may be TRBD1 (5 bases). V was shortened by 8 bases and J by 7 bases, with 15 bases between the two germline ends. CDR3 size: 14 residues. From germline, CDR1 is SNHLY and CDR2 FYNNEI. Written as DNA, the CDR3 is TGTGCCAGCGGACTCGGGGGTAACAATTCACCCCTCCACTTT. Its protein product is CASGLGGNNSPLHF.

This clone appeared once. This rearrangement joins TRBV27 to TRBJ1-2; 9 positions agree with TRBD1. The CDR3 has 15 amino acids. Germline V gene data show CDR1 as MNHEY and CDR2 as SMNVEV (reference sequence). With 2 bases clipped from V and 6 bases from J, the junction kept 7 bases outside the gene matches. Written as DNA, the CDR3 is TGTGCCAGCAGTTTACTCGGGACAGGGAGGGATGGCTACACCTTC. Protein: CASSLLGTGRDGYTF.